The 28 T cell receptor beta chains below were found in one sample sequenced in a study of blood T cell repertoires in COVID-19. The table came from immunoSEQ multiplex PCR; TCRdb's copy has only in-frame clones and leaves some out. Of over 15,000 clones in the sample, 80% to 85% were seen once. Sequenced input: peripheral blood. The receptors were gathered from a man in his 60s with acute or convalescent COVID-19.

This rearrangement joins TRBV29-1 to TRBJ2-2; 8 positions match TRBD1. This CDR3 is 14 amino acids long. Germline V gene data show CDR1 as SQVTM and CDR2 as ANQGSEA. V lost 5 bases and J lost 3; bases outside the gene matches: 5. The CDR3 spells CSVNRGEYTGELFF. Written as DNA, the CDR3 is TGCAGCGTTAACAGGGGGGAATACACCGGGGAGCTGTTTTTT.

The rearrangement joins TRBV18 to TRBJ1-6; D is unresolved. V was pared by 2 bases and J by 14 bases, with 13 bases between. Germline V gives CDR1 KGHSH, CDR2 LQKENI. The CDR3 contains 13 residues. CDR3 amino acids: CASSPGLSDTLHF. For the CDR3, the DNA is TGTGCCAGCTCACCAGGGCTTTCAGACACCCTCCACTTT.

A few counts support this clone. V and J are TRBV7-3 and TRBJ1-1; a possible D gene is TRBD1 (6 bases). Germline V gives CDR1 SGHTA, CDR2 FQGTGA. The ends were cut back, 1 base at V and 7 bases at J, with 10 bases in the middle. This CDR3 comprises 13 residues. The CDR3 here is CASSLKDRLEAFF. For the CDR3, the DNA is TGTGCCAGCAGCTTAAAAGACAGGCTTGAAGCTTTCTTT.

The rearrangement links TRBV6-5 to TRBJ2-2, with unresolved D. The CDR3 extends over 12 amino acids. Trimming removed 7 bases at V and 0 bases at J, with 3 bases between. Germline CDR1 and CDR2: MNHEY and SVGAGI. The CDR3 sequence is CASTTNTGELFF. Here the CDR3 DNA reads TGTGCCAGCACAACGAACACCGGGGAGCTGTTTTTT.

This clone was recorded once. Here the CDR3 reads CASSKAGGGTDTQYF. CDR3 DNA: TGTGCCAGCTCAAAAGCGGGGGGCGGCACAGATACGCAGTATTTT. The rearrangement uses TRBV18 and TRBJ2-3, with 9 bases fitting TRBD2. Trimming cost V 5 bases and J 1 base; bases outside gene matches: 4. This CDR3 is 15 amino acids long. The germline CDR1 and CDR2 sequences are KGHSH and LQKENI.

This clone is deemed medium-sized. This CDR3 reads CASSQRTGANNEKLFF. CDR3 coding DNA: TGTGCCAGCAGCCAGCGTACAGGGGCCAATAATGAAAAACTGTTTTTT. V gene TRBV11-2 combines with J gene TRBJ1-4; 7 positions match TRBD1. The ends lost 5 bases at V and 4 bases at J; junction bases unmatched: 10. This CDR3 contains 16 residues. The germline V gene encodes CDR1 SGHAT and CDR2 FQNNGV.

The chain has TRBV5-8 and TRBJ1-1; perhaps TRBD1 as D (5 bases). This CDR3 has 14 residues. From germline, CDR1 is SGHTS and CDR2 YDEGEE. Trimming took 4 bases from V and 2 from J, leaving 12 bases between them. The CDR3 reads CASSPGEDNTEAFF. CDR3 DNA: TGTGCCAGCAGCCCGGGGGAGGACAACACTGAAGCTTTCTTT.

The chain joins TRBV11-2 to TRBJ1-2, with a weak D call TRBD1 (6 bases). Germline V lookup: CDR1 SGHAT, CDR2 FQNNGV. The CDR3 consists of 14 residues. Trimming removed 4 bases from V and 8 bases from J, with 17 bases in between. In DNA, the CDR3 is TGTGCCAGCAGCTGGGTGCGGGGGGCTGAAGGCTACACCTTC. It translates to CASSWVRGAEGYTF.

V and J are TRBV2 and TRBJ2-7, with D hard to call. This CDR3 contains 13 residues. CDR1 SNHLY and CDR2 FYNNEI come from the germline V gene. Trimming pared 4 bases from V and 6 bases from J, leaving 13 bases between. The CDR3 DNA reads TGTGCCAGCAGTGTGGCGGAGAGTGCCGAGCAGTACTTC. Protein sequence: CASSVAESAEQYF.

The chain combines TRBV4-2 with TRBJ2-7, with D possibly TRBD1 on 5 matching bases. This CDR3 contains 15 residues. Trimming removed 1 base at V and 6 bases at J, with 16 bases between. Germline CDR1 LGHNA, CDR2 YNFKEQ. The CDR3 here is CASSQARVEETEQYF. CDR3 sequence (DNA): TGTGCCAGCAGCCAAGCCAGGGTAGAGGAGACCGAGCAGTACTTC.

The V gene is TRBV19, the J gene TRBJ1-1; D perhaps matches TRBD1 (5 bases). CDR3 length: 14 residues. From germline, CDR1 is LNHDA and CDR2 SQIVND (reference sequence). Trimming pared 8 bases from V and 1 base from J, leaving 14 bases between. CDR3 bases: TGTGCCAGTGAATCTCAGGGCTGGAACACTGAAGCTTTCTTT. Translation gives CASESQGWNTEAFF.

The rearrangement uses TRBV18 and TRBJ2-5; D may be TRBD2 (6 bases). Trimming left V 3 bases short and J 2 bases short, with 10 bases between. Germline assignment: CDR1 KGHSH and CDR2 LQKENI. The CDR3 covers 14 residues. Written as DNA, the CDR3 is TGTGCCAGCTCACCCCGGGACTCACAAGAGACCCAGTACTTC. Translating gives CASSPRDSQETQYF.

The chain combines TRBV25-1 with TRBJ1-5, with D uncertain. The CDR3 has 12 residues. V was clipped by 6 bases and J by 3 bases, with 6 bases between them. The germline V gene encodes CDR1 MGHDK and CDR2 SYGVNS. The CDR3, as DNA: TGTGCCAGCAGCTTTAACAATCAGCCCCAGCATTTT. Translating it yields CASSFNNQPQHF.

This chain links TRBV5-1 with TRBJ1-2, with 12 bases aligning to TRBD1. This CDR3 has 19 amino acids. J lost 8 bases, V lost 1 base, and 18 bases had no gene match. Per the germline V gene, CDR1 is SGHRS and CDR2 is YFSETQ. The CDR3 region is CASSLTPGTGGVIEGGYTF. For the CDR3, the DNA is TGCGCCAGCAGCTTGACCCCCGGGACAGGGGGCGTGATTGAAGGAGGCTACACCTTC.

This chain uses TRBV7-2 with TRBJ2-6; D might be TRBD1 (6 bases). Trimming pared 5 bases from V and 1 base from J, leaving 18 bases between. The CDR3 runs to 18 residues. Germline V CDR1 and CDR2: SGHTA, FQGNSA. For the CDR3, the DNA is TGTGCCAGCAGCCACAGGGACCCTCGGAGTTCTGGGGCCAACGTCCTGACTTTC. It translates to CASSHRDPRSSGANVLTF.

In nucleotides, the CDR3 is TGCGCCAGCAGCTCGATGGACATGTTTAACACCATATATTTT. It encodes CASSSMDMFNTIYF. This sequence joins TRBV5-1 and TRBJ1-3; TRBD1 is a possible D gene (5 bases). The CDR3 totals 14 residues. Per germline, CDR1 SGHRS and CDR2 YFSETQ. With 3 bases removed from V and 7 bases from J, the gap between germline ends came to 14 bases.

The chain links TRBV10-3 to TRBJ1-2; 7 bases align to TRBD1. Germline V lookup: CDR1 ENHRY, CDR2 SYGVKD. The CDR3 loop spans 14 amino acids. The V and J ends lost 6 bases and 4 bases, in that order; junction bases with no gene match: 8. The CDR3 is CAISQTGQIYGYTF. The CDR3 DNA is TGTGCCATCAGCCAGACAGGGCAGATCTATGGCTACACCTTC.

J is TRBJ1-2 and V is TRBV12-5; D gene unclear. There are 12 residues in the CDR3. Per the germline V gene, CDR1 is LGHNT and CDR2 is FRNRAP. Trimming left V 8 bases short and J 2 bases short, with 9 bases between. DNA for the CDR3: TGTGCTAGTTCCCCCTCCAACTATGGCTACACCTTC. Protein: CASSPSNYGYTF.

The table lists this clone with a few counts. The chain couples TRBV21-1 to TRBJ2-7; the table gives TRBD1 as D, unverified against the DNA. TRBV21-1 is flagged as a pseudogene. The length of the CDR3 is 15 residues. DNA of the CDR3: TGTGCCAGCAGCAAAGACGGACAGGGTGGCTACGAGCAGTACTTC. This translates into CASSKDGQGGYEQYF.

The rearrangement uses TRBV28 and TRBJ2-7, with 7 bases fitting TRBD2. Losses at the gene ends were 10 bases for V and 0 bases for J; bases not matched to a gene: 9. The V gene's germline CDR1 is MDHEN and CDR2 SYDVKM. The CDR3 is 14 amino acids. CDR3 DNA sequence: TGTGCCACCCAGCGGCGGGGGAGCTCCTACGAGCAGTACTTC. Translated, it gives CATQRRGSSYEQYF.

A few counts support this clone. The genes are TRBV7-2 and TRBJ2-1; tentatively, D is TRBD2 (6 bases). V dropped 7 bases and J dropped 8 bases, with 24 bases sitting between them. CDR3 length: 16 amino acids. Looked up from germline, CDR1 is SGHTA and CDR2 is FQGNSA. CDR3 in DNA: TGTGCCAGCACTAAAACCGGGACTGCGTATAACTATGAGCAGTTCTTC. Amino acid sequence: CASTKTGTAYNYEQFF.

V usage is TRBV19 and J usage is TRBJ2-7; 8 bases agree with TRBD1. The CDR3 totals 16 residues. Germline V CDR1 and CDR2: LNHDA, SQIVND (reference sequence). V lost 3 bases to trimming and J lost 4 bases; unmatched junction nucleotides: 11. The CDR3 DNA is TGTGCCAGTAGTATCGCCCAGGCAGGGGGCAGGTACGAGCAGTACTTC. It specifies CASSIAQAGGRYEQYF.

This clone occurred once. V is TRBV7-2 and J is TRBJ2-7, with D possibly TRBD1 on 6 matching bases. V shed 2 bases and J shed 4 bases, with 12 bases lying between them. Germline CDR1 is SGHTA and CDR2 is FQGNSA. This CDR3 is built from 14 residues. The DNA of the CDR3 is TGTGCCAGCAGCTTAAGCAGGGGCCCTTACGAGCAGTACTTC. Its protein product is CASSLSRGPYEQYF.

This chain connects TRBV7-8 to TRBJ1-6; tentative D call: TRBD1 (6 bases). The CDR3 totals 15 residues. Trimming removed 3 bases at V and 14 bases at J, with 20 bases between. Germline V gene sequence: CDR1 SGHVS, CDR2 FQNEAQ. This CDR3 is CASSLSGAYFGTLHF. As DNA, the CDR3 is TGTGCCAGCAGCTTGTCAGGGGCGTATTTCGGGACCCTCCACTTT.

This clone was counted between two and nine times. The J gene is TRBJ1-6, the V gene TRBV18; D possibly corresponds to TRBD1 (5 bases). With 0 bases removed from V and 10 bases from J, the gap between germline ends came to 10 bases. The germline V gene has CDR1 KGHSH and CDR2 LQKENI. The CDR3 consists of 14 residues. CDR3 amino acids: CASSPPTRGSPLHF. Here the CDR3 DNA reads TGTGCCAGCTCACCACCCACCCGGGGGTCACCCCTCCACTTT.

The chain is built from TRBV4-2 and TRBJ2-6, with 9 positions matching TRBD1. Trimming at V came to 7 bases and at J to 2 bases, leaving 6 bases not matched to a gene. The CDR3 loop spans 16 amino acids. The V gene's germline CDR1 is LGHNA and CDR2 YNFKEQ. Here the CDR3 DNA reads TGTGCCAGCACCAGGGACAGGGTTACTGGGGCCAACGTCCTGACTTTC. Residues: CASTRDRVTGANVLTF.

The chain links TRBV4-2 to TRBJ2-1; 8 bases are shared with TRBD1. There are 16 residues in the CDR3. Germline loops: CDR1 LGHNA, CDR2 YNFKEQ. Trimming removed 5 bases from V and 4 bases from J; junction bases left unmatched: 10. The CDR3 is CASSKFGTGVYNEQFF. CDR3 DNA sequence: TGTGCCAGCAGCAAGTTCGGGACAGGTGTTTACAATGAGCAGTTCTTC.

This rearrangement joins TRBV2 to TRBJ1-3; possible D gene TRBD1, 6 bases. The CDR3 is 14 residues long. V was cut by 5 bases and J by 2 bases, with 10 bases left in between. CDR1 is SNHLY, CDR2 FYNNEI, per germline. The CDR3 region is CASSPQGTGNTIYF. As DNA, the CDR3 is TGTGCCAGCAGTCCACAGGGTACTGGAAACACCATATATTTT.